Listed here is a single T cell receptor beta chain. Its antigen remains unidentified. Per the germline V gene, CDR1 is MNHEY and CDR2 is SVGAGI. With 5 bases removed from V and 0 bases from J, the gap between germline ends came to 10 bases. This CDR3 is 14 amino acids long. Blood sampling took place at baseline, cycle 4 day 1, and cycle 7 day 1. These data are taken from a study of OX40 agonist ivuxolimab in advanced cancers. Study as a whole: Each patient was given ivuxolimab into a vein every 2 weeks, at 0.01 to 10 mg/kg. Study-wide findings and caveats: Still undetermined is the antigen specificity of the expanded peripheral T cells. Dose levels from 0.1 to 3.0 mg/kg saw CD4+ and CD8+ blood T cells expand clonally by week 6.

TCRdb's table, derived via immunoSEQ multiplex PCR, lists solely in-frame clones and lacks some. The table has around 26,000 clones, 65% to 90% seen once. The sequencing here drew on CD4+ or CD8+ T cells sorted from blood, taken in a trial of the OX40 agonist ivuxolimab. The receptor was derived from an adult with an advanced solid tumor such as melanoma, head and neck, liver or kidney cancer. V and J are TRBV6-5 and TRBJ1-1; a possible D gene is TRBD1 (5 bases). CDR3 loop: CASSPTAMNTEAFF. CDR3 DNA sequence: TGTGCCAGCAGTCCGACAGCCATGAACACTGAAGCTTTCTTT.